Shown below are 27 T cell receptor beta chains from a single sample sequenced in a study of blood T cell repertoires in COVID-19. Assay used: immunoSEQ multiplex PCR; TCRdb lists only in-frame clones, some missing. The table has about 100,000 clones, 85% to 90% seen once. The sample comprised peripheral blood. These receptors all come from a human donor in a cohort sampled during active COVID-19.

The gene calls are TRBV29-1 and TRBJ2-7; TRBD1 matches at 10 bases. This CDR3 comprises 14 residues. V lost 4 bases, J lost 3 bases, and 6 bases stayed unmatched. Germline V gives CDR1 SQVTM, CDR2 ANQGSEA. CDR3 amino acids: CSVAGTGEVYEQYF. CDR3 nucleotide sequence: TGCAGCGTTGCGGGGACAGGGGAAGTCTACGAGCAGTACTTC.

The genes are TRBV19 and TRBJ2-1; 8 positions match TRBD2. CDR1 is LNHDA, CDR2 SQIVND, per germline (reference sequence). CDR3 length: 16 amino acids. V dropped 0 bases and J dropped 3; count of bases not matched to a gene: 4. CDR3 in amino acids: CASSIDGRGGYNEQFF. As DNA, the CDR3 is TGTGCCAGTAGTATAGACGGGAGGGGGGGCTACAATGAGCAGTTCTTC.

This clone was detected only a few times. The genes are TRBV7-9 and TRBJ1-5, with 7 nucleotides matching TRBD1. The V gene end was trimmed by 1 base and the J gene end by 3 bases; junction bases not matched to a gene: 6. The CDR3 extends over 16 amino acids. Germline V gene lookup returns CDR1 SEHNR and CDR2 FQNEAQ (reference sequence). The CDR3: CASSLGTGRLNQPQHF. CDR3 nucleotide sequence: TGTGCCAGCAGCTTAGGGACAGGTCGGCTCAATCAGCCCCAGCATTTT.

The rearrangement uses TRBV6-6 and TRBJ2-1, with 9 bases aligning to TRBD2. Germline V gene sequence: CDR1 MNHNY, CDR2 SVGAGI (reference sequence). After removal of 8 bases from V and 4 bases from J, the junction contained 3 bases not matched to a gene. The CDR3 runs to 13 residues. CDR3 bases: TGTGCCAGCTCTAGCGGGGAGTACAATGAGCAGTTCTTC. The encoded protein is CASSSGEYNEQFF.

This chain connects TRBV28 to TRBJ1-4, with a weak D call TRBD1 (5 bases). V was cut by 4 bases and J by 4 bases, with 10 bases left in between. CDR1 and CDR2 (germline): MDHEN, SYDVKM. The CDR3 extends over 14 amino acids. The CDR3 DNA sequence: TGTGCCAGCAGTTCGACAGTACTTAATGAAAAACTGTTTTTT. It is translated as CASSSTVLNEKLFF.

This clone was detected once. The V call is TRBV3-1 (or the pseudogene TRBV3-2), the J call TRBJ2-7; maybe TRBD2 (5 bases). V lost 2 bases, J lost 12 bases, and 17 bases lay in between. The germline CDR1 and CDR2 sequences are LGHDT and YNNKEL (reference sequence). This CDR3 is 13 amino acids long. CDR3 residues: CASSQSGSRPRYF. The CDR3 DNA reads TGTGCCAGCAGCCAAAGCGGATCGAGGCCGCGGTACTTC.

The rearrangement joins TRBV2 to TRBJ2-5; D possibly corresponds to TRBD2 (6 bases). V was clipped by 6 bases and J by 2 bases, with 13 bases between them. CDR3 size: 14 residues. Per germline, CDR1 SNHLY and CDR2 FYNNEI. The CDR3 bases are TGTGCCAGCAGAGCCGGGACTGAGCAAGAGACCCAGTACTTC. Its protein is CASRAGTEQETQYF.

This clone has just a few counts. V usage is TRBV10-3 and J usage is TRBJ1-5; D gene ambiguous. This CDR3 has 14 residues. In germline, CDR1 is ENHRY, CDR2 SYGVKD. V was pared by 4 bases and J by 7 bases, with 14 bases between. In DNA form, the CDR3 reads TGTGCCATCAGTGTTAATGGGGAGCTGCAGCCCCAGCATTTT. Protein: CAISVNGELQPQHF.

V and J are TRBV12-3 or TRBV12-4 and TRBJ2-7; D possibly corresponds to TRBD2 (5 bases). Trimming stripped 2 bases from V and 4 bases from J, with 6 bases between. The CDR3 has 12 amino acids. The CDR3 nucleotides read TGTGCCAGCAGTTTATCGGGGTACGAGCAGTACTTC. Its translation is CASSLSGYEQYF.

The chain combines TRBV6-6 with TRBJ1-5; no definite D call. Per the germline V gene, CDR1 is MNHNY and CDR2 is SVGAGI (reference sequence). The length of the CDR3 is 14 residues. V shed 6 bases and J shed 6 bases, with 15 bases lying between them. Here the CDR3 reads CASSSPRGSQPQHF. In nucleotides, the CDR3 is TGTGCCAGCAGCTCCCCCCGGGGTAGTCAGCCCCAGCATTTT.

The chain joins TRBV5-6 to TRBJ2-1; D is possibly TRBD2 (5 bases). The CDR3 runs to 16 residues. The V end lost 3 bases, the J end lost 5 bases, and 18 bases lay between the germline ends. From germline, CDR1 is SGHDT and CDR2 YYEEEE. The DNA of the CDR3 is TGTGCCAGCAGCTCCCCTAGCACCTTTAACGACAATGAGCAGTTCTTC. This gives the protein CASSSPSTFNDNEQFF.

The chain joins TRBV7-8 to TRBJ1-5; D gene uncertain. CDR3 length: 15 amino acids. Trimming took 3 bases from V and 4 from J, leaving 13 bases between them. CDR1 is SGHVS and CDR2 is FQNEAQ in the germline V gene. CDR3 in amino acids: CASSLEGFGNQPQHF. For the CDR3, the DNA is TGTGCCAGCAGCTTGGAGGGATTCGGTAATCAGCCCCAGCATTTT. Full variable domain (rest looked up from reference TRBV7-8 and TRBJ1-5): GAGVSQSPRYKVAKRGQDVALRCDPISGHVSLFWYQQALGQGPEFLTYFQNEAQLDKSGLPSDRFFAERPEGSVSTLKIQRTQQEDSAVYLCASSLEGFGNQPQHFGDGTRLSIL.

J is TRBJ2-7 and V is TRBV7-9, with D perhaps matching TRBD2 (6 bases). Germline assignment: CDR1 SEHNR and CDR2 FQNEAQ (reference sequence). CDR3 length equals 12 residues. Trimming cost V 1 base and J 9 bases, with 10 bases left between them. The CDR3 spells CASSLVTGAQYF. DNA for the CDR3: TGTGCCAGCAGCTTAGTGACGGGAGCGCAGTACTTC.

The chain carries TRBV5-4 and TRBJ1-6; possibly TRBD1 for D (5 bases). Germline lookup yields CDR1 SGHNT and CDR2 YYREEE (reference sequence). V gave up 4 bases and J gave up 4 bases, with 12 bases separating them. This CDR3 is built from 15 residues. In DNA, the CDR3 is TGTGCCAGCAGCATGGACACGGGATATAATTCACCCCTCCACTTT. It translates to CASSMDTGYNSPLHF.

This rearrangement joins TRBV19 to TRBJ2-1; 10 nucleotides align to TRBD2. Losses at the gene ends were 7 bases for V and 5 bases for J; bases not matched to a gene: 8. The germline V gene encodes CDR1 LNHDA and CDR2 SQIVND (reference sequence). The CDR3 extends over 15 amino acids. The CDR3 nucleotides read TGTGCCAGTATCGCCACTAGCGGGATAAACAATGAGCAGTTCTTC. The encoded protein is CASIATSGINNEQFF.

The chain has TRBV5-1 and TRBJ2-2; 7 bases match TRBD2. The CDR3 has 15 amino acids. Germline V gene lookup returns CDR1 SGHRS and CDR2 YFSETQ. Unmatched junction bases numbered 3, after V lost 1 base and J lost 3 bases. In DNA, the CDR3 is TGCGCCAGCAGCTTGAGGCTAGCGGACACCGGGGAGCTGTTTTTT. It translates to CASSLRLADTGELFF.

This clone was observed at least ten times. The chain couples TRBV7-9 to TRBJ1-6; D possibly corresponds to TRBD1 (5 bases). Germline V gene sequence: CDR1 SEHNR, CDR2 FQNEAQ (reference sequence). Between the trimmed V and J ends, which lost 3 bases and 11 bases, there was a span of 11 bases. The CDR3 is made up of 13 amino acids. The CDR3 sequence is CASSFGRDAPLHF. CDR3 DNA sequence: TGTGCCAGCAGCTTCGGCAGGGATGCACCCCTCCACTTT.

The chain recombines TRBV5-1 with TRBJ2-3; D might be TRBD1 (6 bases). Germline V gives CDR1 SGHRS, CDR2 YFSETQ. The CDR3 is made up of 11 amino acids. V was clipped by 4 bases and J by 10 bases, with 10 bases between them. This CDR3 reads CASSRDIAQYF. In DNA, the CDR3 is TGCGCCAGCAGCCGGGACATTGCGCAGTATTTT.

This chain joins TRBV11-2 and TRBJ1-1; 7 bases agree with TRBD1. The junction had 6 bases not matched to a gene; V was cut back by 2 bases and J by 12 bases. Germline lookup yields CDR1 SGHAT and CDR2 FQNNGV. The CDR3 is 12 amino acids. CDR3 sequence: CASSLPTGWPFF. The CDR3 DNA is TGTGCCAGCAGCTTACCGACAGGGTGGCCTTTCTTT.

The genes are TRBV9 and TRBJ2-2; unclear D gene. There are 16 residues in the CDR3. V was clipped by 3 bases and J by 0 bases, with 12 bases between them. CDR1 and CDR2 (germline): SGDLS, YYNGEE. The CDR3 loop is CASSGDRVANTGELFF. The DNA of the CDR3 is TGTGCCAGCAGCGGTGACCGGGTGGCGAACACCGGGGAGCTGTTTTTT.

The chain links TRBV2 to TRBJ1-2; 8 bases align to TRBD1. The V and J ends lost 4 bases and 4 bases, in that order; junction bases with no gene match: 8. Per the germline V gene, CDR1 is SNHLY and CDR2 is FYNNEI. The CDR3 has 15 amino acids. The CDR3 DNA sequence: TGTGCCAGCAGTGGGGCCAGGGGGCTGGGCTATGGCTACACCTTC. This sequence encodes CASSGARGLGYGYTF.

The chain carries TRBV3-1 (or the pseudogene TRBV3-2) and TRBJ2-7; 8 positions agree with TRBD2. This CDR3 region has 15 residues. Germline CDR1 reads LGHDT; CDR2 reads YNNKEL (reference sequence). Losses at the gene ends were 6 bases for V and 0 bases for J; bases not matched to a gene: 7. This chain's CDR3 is CASRKLADSSYEQYF. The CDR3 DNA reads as TGTGCCAGCAGAAAACTAGCGGATAGCTCCTACGAGCAGTACTTC.

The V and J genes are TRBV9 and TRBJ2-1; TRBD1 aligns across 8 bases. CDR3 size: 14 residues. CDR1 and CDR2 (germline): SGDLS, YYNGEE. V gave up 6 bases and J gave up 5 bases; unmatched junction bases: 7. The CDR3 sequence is CASTAGGQDNEQFF. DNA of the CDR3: TGTGCCAGCACCGCAGGGGGCCAGGACAATGAGCAGTTCTTC.

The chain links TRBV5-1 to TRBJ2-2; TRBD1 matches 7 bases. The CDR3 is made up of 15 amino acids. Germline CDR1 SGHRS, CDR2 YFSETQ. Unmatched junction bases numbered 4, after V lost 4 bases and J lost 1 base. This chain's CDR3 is CASSVGGRNTGELFF. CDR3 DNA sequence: TGCGCCAGCAGCGTAGGGGGCCGGAACACCGGGGAGCTGTTTTTT.

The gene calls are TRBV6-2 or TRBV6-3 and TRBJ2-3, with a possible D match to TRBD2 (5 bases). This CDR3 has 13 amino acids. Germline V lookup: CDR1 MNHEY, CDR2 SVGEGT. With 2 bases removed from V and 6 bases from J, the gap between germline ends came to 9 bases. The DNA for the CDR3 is TGTGCCAGCAGTTACGCTGACTATGATACGCAGTATTTT. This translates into CASSYADYDTQYF.

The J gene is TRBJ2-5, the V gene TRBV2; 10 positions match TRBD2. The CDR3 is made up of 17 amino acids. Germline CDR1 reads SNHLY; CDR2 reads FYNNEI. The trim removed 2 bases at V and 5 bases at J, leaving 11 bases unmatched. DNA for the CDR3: TGTGCCAGCAGTGAAAGGACTAGCGGTCTTCGAAGGGAGACCCAGTACTTC. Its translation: CASSERTSGLRRETQYF.

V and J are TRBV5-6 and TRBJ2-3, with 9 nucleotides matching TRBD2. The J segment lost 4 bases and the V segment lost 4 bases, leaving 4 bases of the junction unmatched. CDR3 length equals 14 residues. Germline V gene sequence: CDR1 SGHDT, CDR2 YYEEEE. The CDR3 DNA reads TGTGCCAGCAGCCGCGGGAGGGGCCCAGATACGCAGTATTTT. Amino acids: CASSRGRGPDTQYF.